This T cell receptor (beta chain) originates from a study of CD8 T cells in ankylosing spondylitis (dated by TCRdb to 2015 to 2018). For context, the study as a whole: T cell receptor beta repertoires were profiled in healthy donors and ankylosing spondylitis patients so that disease-linked TCR variants could be found. The whole study cohort included 95 to 130 healthy donors and 20 to 30 ankylosing spondylitis patients. Samples of peripheral blood were taken, and for ankylosing spondylitis patients, synovial fluid was collected as well.

The CDR3 goes from the cysteine to the phenylalanine over 13 residues. Left in the record is the CDR3 DNA by itself, 39 bases read in frame from the first base. The germline V gene (reference sequence) yields SGHKS for CDR1 and YYEKEE for CDR2. Trimming costs V 1 base and J 2 bases, and their ends lie 7 bases apart. What the authors observed across the whole study: Blood from ankylosing spondylitis patients appeared to be characterized by a TCR beta motif composed of several highly homologous amino acid variants. Significant enrichment of the disease-linked clones was reported in matched synovial fluid samples from ankylosing spondylitis patients. Some TCR beta motif variants had previously been reported in synovial fluid and blood of reactive arthritis patients, which suggested common disease-initiation mechanisms. The disease-linked clones had a CD8+ phenotype and were found at relatively low frequencies in peripheral blood.

On this clonotype itself: Its recognized antigen is unknown. Per-base quality was not reported, and no clone a single base away is much larger than it.

Reads for this sample came from an Illumina HiSeq 2500. Quantitative 5'-RACE with molecular barcodes was used to prepare TCR beta libraries. The authors processed their data as follows. A new computational method, built on a probabilistic model of VDJ rearrangement, was used to identify disease-linked TCR variants. The public reads were reanalyzed by TCRdb: fastp trimming at Q25, MiXCR alignment, in-frame beta chains only. Every CDR3 protein is listed once, alongside the most common genes and DNA of its rows. What appears here as the V and J calls and clone size reflects TCRdb's work, not the paper's. In all, the sample holds roughly 200,000 distinct CDR3 sequences, and roughly 13% of those were seen once. Clones ranked in the top ten supply 15% to 20% of the sample.

This TCR derives from a male donor with ankylosing spondylitis or in good health (not recorded which). The specimen sequenced was blood, either unsorted or a sorted T cell fraction (not recorded which). The chain uses TRBV5-5 and TRBJ2-7, with a tentative D gene TRBD1 over 5 matching bases. Here the CDR3 is given as CASSLTTAYEQYF. The nucleotide sequence reads as follows: TGTGCCAGCAGCTTGACGACAGCCTACGAGCAGTACTTC.